This passage covers 6 T cell receptor beta chains from one sample sequenced in a study of patients and donors after allogeneic stem cell transplantation. TCRdb fed the RT-PCR reads into MiXCR, producing one record per CDR3 protein. Found here are approximately 410,000 distinct CDR3 sequences, roughly 17% of them singletons; the top ten hold 7.2%. Sequences were obtained from blood, either unsorted or a sorted T cell fraction (not recorded which). The receptors stem from a human donor who was either an allogeneic HSCT recipient or a stem cell or donor lymphocyte infusion donor (not recorded which). It is not recorded whose cells these are; they may come from a transplant donor.

Comment on this clonotype: The junction differs from germline at one of its ends, possibly a read error. The chain recombines TRBV24-1 with TRBJ1-5; no clear D. The CDR3 has 14 residues. CDR1 and CDR2 (germline): KGHDR, SFDVKD. The CDR3 reads CATSDLQRDQPQHF. The CDR3 DNA sequence: TGTGCCACCAGCGATTTACAGCGAGATCAGCCCCAGCATTTT.

The V gene is TRBV19, the J gene TRBJ2-3; a possible D gene is TRBD2 (5 bases). This CDR3 is 12 amino acids long. V dropped 4 bases and J dropped 3 bases, with 5 bases sitting between them. Germline CDR1 reads LNHDA; CDR2 reads SQIVND (reference sequence). Written as DNA, the CDR3 is TGTGCCAGTAGTAGGGAGACAGATACGCAGTATTTT. It codes for CASSRETDTQYF.

The table lists this clonotype with a few counts. This rearrangement joins TRBV12-3 or TRBV12-4 to TRBJ1-2; D gene ambiguous. This CDR3 is built from 12 residues. V gave up 5 bases and J gave up 3 bases, with 7 bases separating them. This CDR3 reads CASSPPHYGYTF. CDR3 coding DNA: TGTGCCAGCAGTCCCCCCCACTATGGCTACACCTTC.

The genes are TRBV7-9 and TRBJ2-3, with D possibly matching TRBD2 (6 bases). Trimming stripped 4 bases from V and 4 bases from J, with 18 bases between. In germline, CDR1 is SEHNR, CDR2 FQNEAQ (reference sequence). This CDR3 contains 16 residues. The CDR3 region is CASSSPEGGVPDTQYF. The CDR3 DNA reads TGTGCCAGCAGCTCCCCTGAGGGAGGCGTCCCAGATACGCAGTATTTT.

The table lists this clonotype with a few counts. The chain joins TRBV6-6 to TRBJ1-2, with TRBD1 as a possible D gene (6 bases). V was shortened by 7 bases and J by 2 bases, with 11 bases between the two germline ends. The CDR3 extends over 13 amino acids. The germline V gene has CDR1 MNHNY and CDR2 SVGAGI (reference sequence). This chain's CDR3 is CASKSGQNYGYTF. The CDR3 region has the DNA TGTGCCAGCAAATCCGGACAGAACTATGGCTACACCTTC.

This clonotype showed up just a few times. This chain links TRBV7-9 with TRBJ1-6; the match to TRBD1 covers 8 bases. Germline V gene sequence: CDR1 SEHNR, CDR2 FQNEAQ (reference sequence). The ends lost 5 bases at V and 6 bases at J; junction bases unmatched: 6. CDR3 length equals 15 residues. CDR3 residues: CASSGSTGVNSPLHF. The CDR3 DNA reads as TGTGCCAGCAGCGGCTCGACAGGGGTTAATTCACCCCTCCACTTT.